This T cell receptor (beta chain) was recovered during a study of cytomegalovirus exposure and HLA in healthy donors. Study observations and caveats: Later on, an analysis showed TCR association rates differing by HLA locus, with DRB1 the most and HLA-C the fewest.

In the PCR, 60 Vbeta and 13 Jbeta primers were used. The repertoire was sequenced with immunoSEQ multiplex PCR; TCRdb's copy has only in-frame clones and lacks some. The sample includes 150,000 to 170,000 clones, 75% to 85% seen only once; the top ten take over 5%. This CDR3 spans 14 amino acids. The germline V gene encodes CDR1 GTSNPN and CDR2 SVGIG (reference sequence). Trimming took 4 bases from V and 5 from J, leaving 14 bases between them. As for this clone: Its antigen is undetermined.

The V call is TRBV30, the J call TRBJ2-2; D is possibly TRBD2 (6 bases). The sequence was obtained from a woman aged 40 to 50 in good health and CMV-seropositive. Sequenced input: PBMCs. Written as DNA, the CDR3 is TGTGCCTGGACCCCTTGGGGGGTAACCGGGGAGCTGTTTTTT. Its translation: CAWTPWGVTGELFF. The variable domain in full, completed from reference TRBV30 and TRBJ2-2, reads SQTIHQWPATLVQPVGSPLSLECTVEGTSNPNLYWYRQAAGRGLQLLFYSVGIGQISSEVPQNLSASRPQDRQFILSSKKLLLSDSGFYLCAWTPWGVTGELFFGEGSRLTVL.